The 19 T cell receptor beta chains below all came from one sample that was sequenced in a study of T cells after yellow fever vaccination. TCRdb re-analysed the 5' RACE reads in MiXCR, keeping a single row per CDR3 protein. The repertoire holds around 100,000 distinct CDR3 sequences, with 7% to 8.5% as singletons. The sample was CD8+ T cells sorted from PBMCs, taken 45 days after the yellow fever booster vaccination. Receptors were obtained from a man aged 25 to 45 who received the YFV17D yellow fever vaccine.

This clonotype turned up a few times. The gene calls are TRBV7-9 and TRBJ2-1; the D gene is possibly TRBD2 (6 bases). The CDR3 is 14 residues long. Germline CDR1 reads SEHNR; CDR2 reads FQNEAQ (reference sequence). The germline V and J ends were trimmed by 5 bases and 8 bases, with 16 bases remaining between them. The CDR3 loop is CASSQAAGGYEQFF. The CDR3 bases are TGTGCCAGCAGCCAGGCGGCTGGGGGGTATGAGCAGTTCTTC.

The sample holds a few counts of this clonotype. This chain links TRBV12-3 or TRBV12-4 with TRBJ1-2; D is ambiguous. The CDR3 loop spans 14 amino acids. The V and J ends lost 3 bases and 6 bases respectively, with 14 bases between them. CDR3 DNA sequence: TGTGCCAGCAGTTTTTTCGGACGGAATGATGGCTACACCTTC. Protein product: CASSFFGRNDGYTF.

In this sample, this clonotype turned up many times. V and J are TRBV12-3 or TRBV12-4 and TRBJ2-1; D is possibly TRBD2 (5 bases). Trimming cost V 6 bases and J 8 bases, with 8 bases left between them. The CDR3 spans 11 residues. CDR3 region: CASRRAHEQFF. In nucleotides, the CDR3 is TGTGCCAGCAGGCGGGCCCATGAGCAGTTCTTC.

This clonotype came up many times. V gene TRBV27 combines with J gene TRBJ2-3; the match to TRBD2 covers 8 bases. The CDR3 covers 17 residues. Germline V lookup: CDR1 MNHEY, CDR2 SMNVEV (reference sequence). After removal of 2 bases from V and 5 bases from J, the junction contained 12 bases not matched to a gene. The chain's CDR3 is CASSLARTSGDVDTQYF. Written as DNA, the CDR3 is TGTGCCAGCAGTTTAGCCCGAACTAGCGGTGACGTAGATACGCAGTATTTT.

On this clonotype itself: Being one base from a much bigger clone, this may be a read error. The rearrangement joins TRBV12-3 or TRBV12-4 to TRBJ1-5; tentatively, D is TRBD1 (5 bases). The length of the CDR3 is 17 residues. The V gene lost 5 bases and the J gene lost 0 bases, with 17 bases spanning the gap. CDR3: CASSLRTRVYSNQPQHF. DNA of the CDR3: TGTGCCAGCAGTCTCCGGACAAGAGTTTATAGCAATCAGCCCCAGCATTTT.

In its sample, this clonotype was seen many times. This chain joins TRBV5-1 and TRBJ2-3, with 10 bases lining up with TRBD2. Germline-derived CDR1 and CDR2 are SGHRS and YFSETQ. This CDR3 is built from 17 residues. The V and J ends lost 0 bases and 0 bases, in that order; junction bases with no gene match: 4. CDR3 residues: CASSLGLAGVSTDTQYF. CDR3 coding DNA: TGCGCCAGCAGCTTGGGGCTAGCGGGAGTGAGCACAGATACGCAGTATTTT.

This clonotype was picked up many times. The V gene is TRBV18, the J gene TRBJ2-1; 10 positions agree with TRBD2. The CDR3 is 16 residues long. Germline V gene lookup returns CDR1 KGHSH and CDR2 LQKENI. Trimming took 5 bases from V and 4 from J; bases not matched to a gene: 8. The CDR3 sequence is CASSFQLAGNYNEQFF. As DNA, the CDR3 is TGTGCCAGCTCATTCCAACTAGCGGGAAATTACAATGAGCAGTTCTTC.

A few counts support this clonotype. The rearrangement uses TRBV7-9 and TRBJ2-1, with D tentatively TRBD1 or TRBD2 (5 bases each). The V end lost 1 base, the J end lost 8 bases, and 21 bases lay between the germline ends. Germline V gene data show CDR1 as SEHNR and CDR2 as FQNEAQ (reference sequence). This CDR3 has 17 amino acids. The CDR3 here is CASSLDFVLPTGHEQFF. In nucleotides, the CDR3 is TGTGCCAGCAGCTTAGATTTTGTACTACCGACGGGACATGAGCAGTTCTTC.

This clonotype showed up many times. The J gene is TRBJ2-3, the V gene TRBV29-1; D unclear. The V end lost 7 bases, the J end lost 4 bases, and 18 bases lay between the germline ends. Germline V gives CDR1 SQVTM, CDR2 ANQGSEA. CDR3 length: 14 residues. The chain's CDR3 is CSDAELPPPDTQYF. CDR3 bases: TGCAGCGACGCCGAACTGCCTCCCCCAGATACGCAGTATTTT.

Comment on this clonotype: The junction departs from the called germline gene at one end, perhaps through a read error. The chain links TRBV7-6 to TRBJ2-5; D perhaps matches TRBD2 (6 bases). The CDR3 is 14 residues long. Germline CDR1 and CDR2: SGHVS and FNYEAQ. The CDR3, as DNA: TGTGCCAGCAGCTTAGATACTAGCTACGAGAGCCAGTACTTC. Protein: CASSLDTSYESQYF.

This clonotype was detected ten times or more. The genes are TRBV9 and TRBJ2-1; the D gene is possibly TRBD2 (5 bases). Trimming removed 0 bases from V and 5 bases from J, with 15 bases in between. The CDR3 spans 16 residues. Germline lookup yields CDR1 SGDLS and CDR2 YYNGEE. CDR3 DNA sequence: TGTGCCAGCAGCGTAGGGTCGGGGTCTGTTAACAATGAGCAGTTCTTC. This gives the protein CASSVGSGSVNNEQFF.

The V call is TRBV19, the J call TRBJ2-3; D may be TRBD2 (5 bases). Germline values: CDR1 LNHDA, CDR2 SQIVND (reference sequence). The CDR3 is 15 amino acids. Trimming shortened V by 3 bases and J by 2 bases, and 12 bases separated the two germline ends. The DNA for the CDR3 is TGTGCCAGTAGTATTGACGGGGAAATCACAGATACGCAGTATTTT. It translates to CASSIDGEITDTQYF. Full variable domain (outside the CDR3, taken from reference TRBV19 and TRBJ2-3): DGGITQSPKYLFRKEGQNVTLSCEQNLNHDAMYWYRQDPGQGLRLIYYSQIVNDFQKGDIAEGYSVSREKKESFPLTVTSAQKNPTAFYLCASSIDGEITDTQYFGPGTRLTVL.

This clonotype was picked up a small number of times. This rearrangement joins TRBV3-1 to TRBJ1-3; D is undetermined. Deletions cut 0 bases from V and 4 bases from J, with 10 bases between. Germline V lookup: CDR1 LGHDT, CDR2 YNNKEL (reference sequence). This CDR3 is built from 15 residues. CDR3 in amino acids: CASSQDRGRGNTIYF. The DNA for the CDR3 is TGTGCCAGCAGCCAAGATCGGGGAAGGGGAAACACCATATATTTT.

This clonotype was found many times. The chain uses TRBV29-1 and TRBJ2-2; TRBD1 matches 8 bases. The CDR3 loop spans 12 amino acids. The germline V gene encodes CDR1 SQVTM and CDR2 ANQGSEA. V gave up 1 base and J gave up 14 bases; unmatched junction bases: 6. CDR3 protein: CSVEAAQGALFF. The CDR3 DNA reads as TGCAGCGTTGAAGCCGCGCAGGGGGCTCTGTTTTTT.

This clonotype was seen at least ten times. This rearrangement joins TRBV11-2 to TRBJ2-1; the D is unclear. Trimming removed 3 bases at V and 5 bases at J, with 14 bases between. In germline, CDR1 is SGHAT, CDR2 FQNNGV. The CDR3 is 15 amino acids. The CDR3: CASSLGRNRHNEQFF. The CDR3 DNA reads TGTGCCAGCAGCTTGGGAAGGAATCGACACAATGAGCAGTTCTTC.

The V gene is TRBV7-4, the J gene TRBJ2-4; unclear D gene. The V gene's germline CDR1 is SGHVT and CDR2 SQSDAQ. The CDR3 sequence is 15 residues long. The germline V and J ends were trimmed by 3 bases and 0 bases, with 9 bases remaining between them. The CDR3 spells CASSFSRTAKNIQYF. CDR3 in DNA: TGTGCCAGCAGCTTTTCCCGCACAGCCAAAAACATTCAGTACTTC. Full variable domain (rest looked up from reference TRBV7-4 and TRBJ2-4): GAGVSQSPRYKVAKRGRDVALRCDSISGHVTLYWYRQTLGQGSEVLTYSQSDAQRDKSGRPSGRFSAERPERSVSTLKIQRTEQGDSAVYLCASSFSRTAKNIQYFGAGTRLSVL.

This clonotype came up a few times. The V gene is TRBV21-1, the J gene TRBJ2-7. TRBV21-1 is listed as a pseudogene. CDR3 size: 11 residues. The CDR3 loop reads CASSKDTRSLV. CDR3 nucleotides: TGTGCCAGCAGCAAAGACACTCGAAGCCTAGTC.

The chain links TRBV5-4 to TRBJ2-1; 8 nucleotides agree with TRBD2. CDR3 length: 19 residues. J was trimmed by 3 bases and V by 0 bases; bases with no gene match: 14. Germline-derived CDR1 and CDR2 are SGHNT and YYREEE (reference sequence). As DNA, the CDR3 is TGTGCCAGCAGCTTGGCCCTGACAGATAGCGGGACCTACTACAATGAGCAGTTCTTC. As protein: CASSLALTDSGTYYNEQFF.

This clonotype was picked up many times. V is TRBV6-5 and J is TRBJ1-1; a weak D match, TRBD1 (5 bases). Trimming stripped 5 bases from V and 5 bases from J, with 9 bases between. In germline, CDR1 is MNHEY, CDR2 SVGAGI. The CDR3 sequence is 12 residues long. CDR3 region: CASSMGPTEAFF. The DNA for the CDR3 is TGTGCCAGCAGTATGGGACCTACTGAAGCTTTCTTT.